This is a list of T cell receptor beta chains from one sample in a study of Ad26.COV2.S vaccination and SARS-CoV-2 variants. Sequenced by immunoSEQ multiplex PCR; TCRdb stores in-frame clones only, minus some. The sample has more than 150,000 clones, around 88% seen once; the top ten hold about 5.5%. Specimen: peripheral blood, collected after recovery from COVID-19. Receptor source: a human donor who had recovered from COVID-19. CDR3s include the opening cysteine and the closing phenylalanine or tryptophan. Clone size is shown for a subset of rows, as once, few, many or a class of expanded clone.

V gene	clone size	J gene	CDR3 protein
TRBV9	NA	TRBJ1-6	CASSVRHYNSPLHF
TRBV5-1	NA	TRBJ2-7	CASSLDLGIGEQYF
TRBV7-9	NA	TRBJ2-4	CASGGDKNIQYF
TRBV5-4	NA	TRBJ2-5	CASSPDPVPSGETQYF
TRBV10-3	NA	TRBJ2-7	CAISESGVGRDEQYF
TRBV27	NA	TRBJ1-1	CASSLDTYTEAFF
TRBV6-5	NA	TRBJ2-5	CASSSPTYTGETQYF
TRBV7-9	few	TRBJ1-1	CASSSPSGTEAFF
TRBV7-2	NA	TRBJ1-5	CASSLGGSPGNQPQHF
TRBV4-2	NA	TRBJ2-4	CASSQDGIAGGPRRAKNIQYF
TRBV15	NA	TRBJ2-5	CATSRGRQETQYF
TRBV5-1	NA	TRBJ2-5	CASSPGTSVGTQYF
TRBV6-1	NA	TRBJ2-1	CASSARDRVIYNEQFF
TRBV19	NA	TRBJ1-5	CASSTVQGGNQPQHF
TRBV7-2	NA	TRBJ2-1	CASSLGVWDEQFF
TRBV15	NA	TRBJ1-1	CATSREGSLRTEAFF